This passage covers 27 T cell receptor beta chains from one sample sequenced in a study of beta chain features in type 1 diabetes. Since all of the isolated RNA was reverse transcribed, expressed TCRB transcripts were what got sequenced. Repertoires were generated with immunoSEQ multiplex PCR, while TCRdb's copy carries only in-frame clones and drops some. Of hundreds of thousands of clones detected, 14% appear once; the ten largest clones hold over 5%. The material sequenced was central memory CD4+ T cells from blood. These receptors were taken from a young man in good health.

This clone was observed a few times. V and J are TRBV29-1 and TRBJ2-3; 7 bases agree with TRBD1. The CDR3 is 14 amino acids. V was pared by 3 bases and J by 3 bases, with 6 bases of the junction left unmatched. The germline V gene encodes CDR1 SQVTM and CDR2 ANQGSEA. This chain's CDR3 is CSVEPGGGTDTQYF. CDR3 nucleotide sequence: TGCAGCGTTGAGCCAGGGGGTGGGACAGATACGCAGTATTTT.

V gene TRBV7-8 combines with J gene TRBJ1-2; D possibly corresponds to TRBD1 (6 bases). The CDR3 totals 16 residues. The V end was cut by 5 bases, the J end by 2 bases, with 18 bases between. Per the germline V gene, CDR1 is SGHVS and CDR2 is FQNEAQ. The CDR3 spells CASSPKERDKNYGYTF. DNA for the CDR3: TGTGCCAGCAGCCCCAAGGAACGGGACAAGAACTATGGCTACACCTTC.

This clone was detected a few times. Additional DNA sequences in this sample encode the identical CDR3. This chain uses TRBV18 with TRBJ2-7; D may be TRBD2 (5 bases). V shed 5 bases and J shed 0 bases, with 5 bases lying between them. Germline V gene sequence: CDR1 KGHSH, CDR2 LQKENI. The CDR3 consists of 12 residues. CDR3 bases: TGTGCCAGCTCAGGGAGCTCCTACGAGCAGTACGTC. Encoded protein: CASSGSSYEQYV.

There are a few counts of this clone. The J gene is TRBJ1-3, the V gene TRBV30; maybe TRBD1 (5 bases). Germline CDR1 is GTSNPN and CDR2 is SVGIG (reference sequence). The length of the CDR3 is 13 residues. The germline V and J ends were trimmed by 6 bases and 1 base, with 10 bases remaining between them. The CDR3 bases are TGTGCCTGTATCACAGGTTCTGGAAACACCATATATTTT. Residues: CACITGSGNTIYF.

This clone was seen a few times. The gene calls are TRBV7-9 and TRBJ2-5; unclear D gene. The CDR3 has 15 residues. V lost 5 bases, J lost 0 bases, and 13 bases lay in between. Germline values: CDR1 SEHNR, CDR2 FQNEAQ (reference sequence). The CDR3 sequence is CASSPRPQYQETQYF. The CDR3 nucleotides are TGTGCCAGCAGCCCCAGACCACAGTACCAAGAGACCCAGTACTTC.

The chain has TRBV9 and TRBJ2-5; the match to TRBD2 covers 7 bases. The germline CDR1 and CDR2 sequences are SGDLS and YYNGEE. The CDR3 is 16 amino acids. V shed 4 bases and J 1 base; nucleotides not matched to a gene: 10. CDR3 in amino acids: CASSPGVRGGQETQYF. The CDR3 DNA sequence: TGTGCCAGCAGCCCGGGGGTACGCGGGGGCCAAGAGACCCAGTACTTC.

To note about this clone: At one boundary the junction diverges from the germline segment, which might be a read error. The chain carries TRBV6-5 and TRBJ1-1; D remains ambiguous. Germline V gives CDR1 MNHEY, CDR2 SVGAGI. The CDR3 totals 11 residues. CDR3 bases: TGTGCCATCAGTGAGTCCACTGAAGCTTTCTTT. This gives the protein CAISESTEAFF.

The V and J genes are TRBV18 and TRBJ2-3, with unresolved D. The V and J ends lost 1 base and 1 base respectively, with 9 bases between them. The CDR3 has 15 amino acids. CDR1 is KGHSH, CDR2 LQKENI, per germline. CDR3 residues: CASSPQGFGTDTQYF. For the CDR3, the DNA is TGTGCCAGCTCACCACAGGGCTTCGGCACAGATACGCAGTATTTT.

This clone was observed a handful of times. CDR3 residues: CASSQEGITEAFF. CDR3 in DNA: TGTGCCAGCAGCCAAGAAGGGATCACTGAAGCTTTCTTT. The chain combines TRBV4-2 with TRBJ1-1, with D hard to call. The CDR3 extends over 13 amino acids. From germline, CDR1 is LGHNA and CDR2 YNFKEQ. Trimming pared 0 bases from V and 4 bases from J, leaving 6 bases between.

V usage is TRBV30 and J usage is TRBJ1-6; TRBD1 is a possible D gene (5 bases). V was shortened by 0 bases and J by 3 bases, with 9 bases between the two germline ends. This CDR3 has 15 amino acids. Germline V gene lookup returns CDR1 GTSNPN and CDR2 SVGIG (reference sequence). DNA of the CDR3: TGTGCCTGGAGTGTAGACAGCGGCTATAATTCACCCCTCCACTTT. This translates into CAWSVDSGYNSPLHF.

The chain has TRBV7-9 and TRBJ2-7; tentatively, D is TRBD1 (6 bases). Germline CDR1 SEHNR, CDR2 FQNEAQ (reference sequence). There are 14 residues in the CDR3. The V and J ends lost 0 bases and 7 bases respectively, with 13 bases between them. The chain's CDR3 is CASSLAGSRGEQYF. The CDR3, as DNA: TGTGCCAGCAGCTTAGCAGGGTCCAGGGGTGAGCAGTACTTC.

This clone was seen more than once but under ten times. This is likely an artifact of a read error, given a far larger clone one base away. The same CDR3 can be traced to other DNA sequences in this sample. This CDR3 reads CASSQVREGTQYF. CDR3 coding DNA: TGTGCCAGCAGCCAAGTCCGGGAGGGGACCCAGTACTTC. The rearrangement links TRBV7-7 to TRBJ2-5; 8 bases line up with TRBD2. The CDR3 has 13 residues. V lost 5 bases to trimming and J lost 7 bases; unmatched junction nucleotides: 6. Germline CDR1 is SSHAT and CDR2 is FNYEAQ (reference sequence). Drawing the rest from reference TRBV7-7 and TRBJ2-5, the complete variable domain is GAGVSQSPRYKVTKRGQDVTLRCDPISSHATLYWYQQALGQGPEFLTYFNYEAQPDKSGLPSDRFSAERPEGSISTLTIQRTEQRDSAMYRCASSQVREGTQYFGPGTRLLVL.

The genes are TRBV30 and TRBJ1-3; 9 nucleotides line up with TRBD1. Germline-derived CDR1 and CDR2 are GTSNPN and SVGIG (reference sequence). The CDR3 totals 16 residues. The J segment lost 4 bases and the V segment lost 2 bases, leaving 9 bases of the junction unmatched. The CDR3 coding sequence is TGTGCCTGGAGTCTTGCCCCGACAGGGGGAGGAAACACCATATATTTT. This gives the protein CAWSLAPTGGGNTIYF.

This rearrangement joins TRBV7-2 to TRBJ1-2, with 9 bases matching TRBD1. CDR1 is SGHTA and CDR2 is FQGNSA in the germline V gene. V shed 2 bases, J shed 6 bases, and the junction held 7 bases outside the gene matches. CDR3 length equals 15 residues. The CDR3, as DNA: TGTGCCAGCAGCTTATACAGGGGGCGCTCAGATGGCTACACCTTC. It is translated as CASSLYRGRSDGYTF.

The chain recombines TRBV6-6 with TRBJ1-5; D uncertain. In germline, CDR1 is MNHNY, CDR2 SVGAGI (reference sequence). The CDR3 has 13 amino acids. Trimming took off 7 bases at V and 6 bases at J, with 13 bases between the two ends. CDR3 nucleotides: TGTGCCAGCATCGAGGGAATAGGTCAGCCCCAGCATTTT. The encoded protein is CASIEGIGQPQHF.

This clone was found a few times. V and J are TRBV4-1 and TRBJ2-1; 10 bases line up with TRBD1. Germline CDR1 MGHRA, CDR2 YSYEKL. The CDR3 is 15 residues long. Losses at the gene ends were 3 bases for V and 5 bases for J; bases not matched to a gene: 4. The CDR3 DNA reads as TGCGCCAGCAGCCAGGGACAGGGGTTAGACAATGAGCAGTTCTTC. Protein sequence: CASSQGQGLDNEQFF.

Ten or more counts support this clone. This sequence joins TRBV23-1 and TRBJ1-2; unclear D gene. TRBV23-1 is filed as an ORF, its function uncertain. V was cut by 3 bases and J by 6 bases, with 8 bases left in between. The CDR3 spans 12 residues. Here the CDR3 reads CASSHREHGYTF. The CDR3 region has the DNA TGCGCCAGCAGTCATAGGGAGCATGGCTACACCTTC.

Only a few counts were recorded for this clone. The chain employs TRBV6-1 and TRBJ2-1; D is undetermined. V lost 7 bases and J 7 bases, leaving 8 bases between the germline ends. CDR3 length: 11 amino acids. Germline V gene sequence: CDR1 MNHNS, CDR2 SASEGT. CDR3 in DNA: TGTGCCAGCACCCTAGATAATGAGCAGTTCTTC. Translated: CASTLDNEQFF.

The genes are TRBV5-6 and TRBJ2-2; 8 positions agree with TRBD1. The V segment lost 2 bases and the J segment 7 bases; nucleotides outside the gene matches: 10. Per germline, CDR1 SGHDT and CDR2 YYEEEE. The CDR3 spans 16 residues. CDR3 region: CASSFPQGQGSGELFF. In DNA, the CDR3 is TGTGCCAGCAGCTTTCCCCAAGGACAGGGTAGCGGGGAGCTGTTTTTT.

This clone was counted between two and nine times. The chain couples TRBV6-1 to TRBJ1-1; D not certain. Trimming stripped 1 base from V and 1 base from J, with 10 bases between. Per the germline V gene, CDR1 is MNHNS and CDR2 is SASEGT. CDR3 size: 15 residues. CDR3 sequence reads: CASSEVPVANTEAFF. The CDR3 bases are TGTGCCAGCAGTGAAGTGCCGGTGGCGAACACTGAAGCTTTCTTT.

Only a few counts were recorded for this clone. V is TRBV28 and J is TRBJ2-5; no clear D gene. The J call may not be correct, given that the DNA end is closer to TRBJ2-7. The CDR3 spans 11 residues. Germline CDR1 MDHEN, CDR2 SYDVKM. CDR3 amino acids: CASSLNYEQYF. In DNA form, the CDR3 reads TGTGCCAGCAGTCTAAACTACGAGCAGTACTTC.

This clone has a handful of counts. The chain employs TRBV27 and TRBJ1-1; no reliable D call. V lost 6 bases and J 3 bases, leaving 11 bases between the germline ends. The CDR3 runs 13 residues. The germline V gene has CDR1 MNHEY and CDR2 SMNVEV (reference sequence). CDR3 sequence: CASSPWEDTEAFF. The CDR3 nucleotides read TGTGCCAGCAGCCCCTGGGAGGACACTGAAGCTTTCTTT.

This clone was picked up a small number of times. The CDR3 DNA is TGTGCCAGCAGTTATTATGAGGGGAAGGTGGAGACCCAGTACTTC. It translates to CASSYYEGKVETQYF. The genes are TRBV6-6 and TRBJ2-5; perhaps D is TRBD1 or TRBD2 (5 bases each). CDR3 length equals 15 residues. CDR1 is MNHNY and CDR2 is SVGAGI in the germline V gene (reference sequence). Trimming cost V 3 bases and J 5 bases, with 16 bases left between them.

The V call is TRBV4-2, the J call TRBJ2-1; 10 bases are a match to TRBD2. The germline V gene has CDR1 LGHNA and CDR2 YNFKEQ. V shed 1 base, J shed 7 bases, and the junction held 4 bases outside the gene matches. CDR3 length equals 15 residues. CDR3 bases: TGTGCCAGCAGCCAAGCAGCGGGAGGGGGGAATGAGCAGTTCTTC. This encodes CASSQAAGGGNEQFF.

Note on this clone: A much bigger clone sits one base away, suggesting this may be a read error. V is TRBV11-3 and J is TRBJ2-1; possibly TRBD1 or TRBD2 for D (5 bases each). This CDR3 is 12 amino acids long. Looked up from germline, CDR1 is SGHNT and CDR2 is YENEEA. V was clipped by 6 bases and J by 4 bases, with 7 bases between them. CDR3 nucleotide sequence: TGTGCCAGCAGGGGGGAATACAATGAGCAGTTCTTC. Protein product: CASRGEYNEQFF.

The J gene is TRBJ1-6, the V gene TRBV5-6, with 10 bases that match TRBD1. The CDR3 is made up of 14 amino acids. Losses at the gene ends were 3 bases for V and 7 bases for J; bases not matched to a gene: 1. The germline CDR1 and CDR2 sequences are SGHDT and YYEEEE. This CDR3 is CASSSDRGNSPLHF. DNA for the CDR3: TGTGCCAGCAGCTCGGACAGGGGGAATTCACCCCTCCACTTT.

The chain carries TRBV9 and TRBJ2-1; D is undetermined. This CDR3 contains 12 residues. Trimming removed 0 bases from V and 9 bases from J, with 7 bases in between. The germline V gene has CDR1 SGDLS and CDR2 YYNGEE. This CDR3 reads CASSVGGGEQFF. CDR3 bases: TGTGCCAGCAGCGTAGGTGGCGGTGAGCAGTTCTTC. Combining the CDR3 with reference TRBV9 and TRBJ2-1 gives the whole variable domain DSGVTQTPKHLITATGQRVTLRCSPRSGDLSVYWYQQSLDQGLQFLIQYYNGEERAKGNILERFSAQQFPDLHSELNLSSLELGDSALYFCASSVGGGEQFFGPGTRLTVL.